The source of this T cell receptor beta chain is a study of blood T cells in healthy people across ages. To note about this clonotype: Given a much more abundant clone one base away, this may be a read error.

Deletions cut 3 bases from V and 11 bases from J, with 10 bases between. The CDR3 is 11 residues long. Looked up from germline, CDR1 is SNHLY and CDR2 is FYNNEI. Using a J-beta primer mix together with a sample-barcoded 5' primer, a second PCR was run for about 6 to 12 cycles. One entry per CDR3 protein, called by TCRdb with MiXCR from the 5' RACE reads. Seen here are around 800,000 distinct CDR3 sequences, 25% to 30% observed once, and the top ten hold about 3%. The sample also formed part of further work on T cells of mothers and their children.

Sequencing was carried out using blood. The chain uses TRBV2 and TRBJ2-5; D is unclear. This receptor was identified in a boy younger than 18 in good health. In DNA, the CDR3 is TGTGCCAGCAGTGACGGCTACGGGCAGTACTTC. Amino acids: CASSDGYGQYF.